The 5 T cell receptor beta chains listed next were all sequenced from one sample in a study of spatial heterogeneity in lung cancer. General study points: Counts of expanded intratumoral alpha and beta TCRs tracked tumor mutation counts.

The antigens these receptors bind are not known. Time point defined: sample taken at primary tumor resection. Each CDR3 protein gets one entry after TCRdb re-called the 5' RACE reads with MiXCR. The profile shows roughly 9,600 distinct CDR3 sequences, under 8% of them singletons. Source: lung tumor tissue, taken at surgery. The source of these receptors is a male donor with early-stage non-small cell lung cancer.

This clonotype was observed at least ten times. The CDR3 loop is CASSLEAGYGYTF. Written as DNA, the CDR3 is TGCGCCAGCAGCTTGGAGGCAGGGTATGGCTACACCTTC. The chain couples TRBV5-1 to TRBJ1-2, with a weak D call TRBD1 (5 bases). This CDR3 contains 13 residues. Trimming pared 0 bases from V and 5 bases from J, leaving 8 bases between. Germline loops: CDR1 SGHRS, CDR2 YFSETQ.

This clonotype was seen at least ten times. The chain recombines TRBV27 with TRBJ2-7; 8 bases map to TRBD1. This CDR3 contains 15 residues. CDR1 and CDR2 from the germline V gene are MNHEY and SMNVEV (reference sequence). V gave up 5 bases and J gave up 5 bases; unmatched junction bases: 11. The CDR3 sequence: CASSVGLTGVHEQYF. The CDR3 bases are TGTGCCAGCAGTGTGGGACTGACAGGGGTACACGAGCAGTACTTC.

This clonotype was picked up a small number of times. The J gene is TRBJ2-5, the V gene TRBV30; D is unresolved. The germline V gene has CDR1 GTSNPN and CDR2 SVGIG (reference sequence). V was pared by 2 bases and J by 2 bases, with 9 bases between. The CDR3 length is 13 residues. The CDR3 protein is CAWSLDRQETQYF. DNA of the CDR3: TGTGCCTGGAGTCTCGACCGACAAGAGACCCAGTACTTC. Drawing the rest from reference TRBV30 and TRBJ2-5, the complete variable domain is SQTIHQWPATLVQPVGSPLSLECTVEGTSNPNLYWYRQAAGRGLQLLFYSVGIGQISSEVPQNLSASRPQDRQFILSSKKLLLSDSGFYLCAWSLDRQETQYFGPGTRLLVL.

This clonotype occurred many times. The CDR3 nucleotides are TGTGCCAGCAGCCAGAAGACAGACAATTCACCCCTCCACTTT. Its translation is CASSQKTDNSPLHF. The chain joins TRBV3-1 to TRBJ1-6, with a weak D call TRBD1 (5 bases). This CDR3 contains 14 residues. Trimming took 3 bases from V and 7 from J, leaving 10 bases between them. Germline CDR1 reads LGHDT; CDR2 reads YNNKEL (reference sequence).

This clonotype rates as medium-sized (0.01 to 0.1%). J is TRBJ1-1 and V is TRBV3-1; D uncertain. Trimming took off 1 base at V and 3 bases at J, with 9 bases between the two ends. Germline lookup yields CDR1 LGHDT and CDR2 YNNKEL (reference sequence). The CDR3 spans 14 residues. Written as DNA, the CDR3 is TGTGCCAGCAGCCAAGTGCAGGAAGACACTGAAGCTTTCTTT. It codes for CASSQVQEDTEAFF.